The next 8 T cell receptor beta chains were all read from a single sample in a study of cytomegalovirus exposure and HLA in healthy donors. PCR amplification relied on 60 Vbeta primers (plus 13 Jbeta primers). Here immunoSEQ multiplex PCR was the method, and the copy in TCRdb shows in-frame clones only, minus some. This table holds some 130,000 clones, 70% to 80% found once. Sequenced input: PBMCs. Every receptor here comes from a human donor in good health.

This clone was picked up a small number of times. The chain links TRBV7-2 to TRBJ2-4, with a tentative D call TRBD1 (6 bases). V was shortened by 0 bases and J by 0 bases, with 12 bases between the two germline ends. This CDR3 is 17 amino acids long. Germline CDR1 is SGHTA and CDR2 is FQGNSA. CDR3 protein: CASSLAGQLLAKNIQYF. The CDR3 nucleotides are TGTGCCAGCAGCTTAGCGGGACAATTACTAGCCAAAAACATTCAGTACTTC.

V is TRBV6-1 and J is TRBJ2-2; 7 nucleotides line up with TRBD1. This CDR3 contains 14 residues. Germline values: CDR1 MNHNS, CDR2 SASEGT. V trimming: 10 bases; J trimming: 3 bases; junction bases outside the gene matches: 8. The CDR3 loop reads CATRLTGDTGELFF. The CDR3 DNA reads as TGTGCCACCAGATTAACAGGGGACACCGGGGAGCTGTTTTTT.

The chain couples TRBV7-2 to TRBJ2-7; D remains ambiguous. With 1 base removed from V and 4 bases from J, the gap between germline ends came to 17 bases. The CDR3 is 16 amino acids. Looked up from germline, CDR1 is SGHTA and CDR2 is FQGNSA. CDR3 in amino acids: CASSLEPPGFAYEQYF. Here the CDR3 DNA reads TGTGCCAGCAGCTTAGAACCCCCGGGTTTCGCTTACGAGCAGTACTTC. Full variable domain (rest looked up from reference TRBV7-2 and TRBJ2-7): GAGVSQSPSNKVTEKGKDVELRCDPISGHTALYWYRQSLGQGLEFLIYFQGNSAPDKSGLPSDRFSAERTGGSVSTLTIQRTQQEDSAVYLCASSLEPPGFAYEQYFGPGTRLTVT.

J is TRBJ1-3 and V is TRBV7-9; a possible D gene is TRBD1 (5 bases). Germline CDR1 is SEHNR and CDR2 is FQNEAQ (reference sequence). V dropped 7 bases and J dropped 0 bases, with 7 bases sitting between them. The CDR3 is 13 residues long. The CDR3 DNA is TGTGCCAGCACAGGGTCCTCTGGAAACACCATATATTTT. Its translation: CASTGSSGNTIYF.

The chain is built from TRBV5-5 and TRBJ2-1; D may be TRBD1 (6 bases). CDR1 and CDR2 (germline): SGHKS, YYEKEE (reference sequence). CDR3 length equals 15 residues. V was cut by 4 bases and J by 0 bases, with 11 bases left in between. The CDR3 loop reads CASSLQGSSYNEQFF. The CDR3 DNA is TGTGCCAGCAGCCTACAGGGTAGCTCCTACAATGAGCAGTTCTTC.

The V call is TRBV9, the J call TRBJ1-4; 9 bases map to TRBD1. Germline V gene sequence: CDR1 SGDLS, CDR2 YYNGEE. The CDR3 extends over 16 amino acids. Unmatched junction bases numbered 9, after V lost 4 bases and J lost 5 bases. CDR3 bases: TGTGCCAGCAGCCCGGAGGCGACAGGGGGGAATGAAAAACTGTTTTTT. It yields the protein CASSPEATGGNEKLFF.

The chain recombines TRBV10-2 with TRBJ2-3, with D hard to call. V lost 6 bases and J lost 2, with 3 bases in between. This CDR3 spans 11 amino acids. Germline V gives CDR1 WSHSY, CDR2 SAAADI. CDR3 sequence: CASSLTDTQYF. CDR3 DNA: TGCGCCAGCAGCCTCACAGATACGCAGTATTTT.

V gene TRBV6-4 combines with J gene TRBJ2-1; TRBD1 agrees at 8 bases. From germline, CDR1 is MRHNA and CDR2 SNTAGT. This CDR3 has 14 residues. With 6 bases clipped from V and 8 bases from J, the junction kept 9 bases outside the gene matches. CDR3 region: CASSRRTGLDEQFF. CDR3 sequence (DNA): TGTGCCAGCAGCAGACGGACAGGGCTTGATGAGCAGTTCTTC.